The source of this T cell receptor beta chain is a study of spatial heterogeneity in lung cancer. The V gene's germline CDR1 is MNHNS and CDR2 SASEGT. This CDR3 spans 11 amino acids. V was pared by 5 bases and J by 7 bases, with 7 bases between. Notes on the study in general: Ubiquitous and regional nonsynonymous mutations were each tracked by the matching count of ubiquitous or regional expanded TCRs. The number of expanded tumor alpha and beta chains correlated with mutation number.

All TCR cDNA molecules were individually tagged with a unique molecular identifier. Using its own MiXCR run on the 5' RACE reads, TCRdb lists one record per CDR3 protein. The table lists roughly 15,000 distinct CDR3 sequences, around 5% of them singletons. Described time point: sample taken at primary tumor resection. This clonotype was seen repeatedly, ten times or more. Its target is unknown. Sequencing used lung tumor tissue, obtained at surgery. The chain couples TRBV6-1 to TRBJ2-3; tentative D call: TRBD2 (5 bases). The sequence came from a female donor with early-stage non-small cell lung cancer. The CDR3 sequence is CASSTGNTQYF. CDR3 DNA sequence: TGTGCCAGCAGTACGGGGAATACGCAGTATTTT.